The 21 T cell receptor beta chains below all came from one sample that was sequenced in a study of cytomegalovirus exposure and HLA in healthy donors. The PCR was carried out with 60 Vbeta primers and 13 Jbeta primers. Libraries were prepared by immunoSEQ multiplex PCR; TCRdb keeps only in-frame clonotypes and omits some of them. Seen here are approximately 150,000 clones, over 60% observed once, and the top ten hold approximately 2%. The sequenced sample consisted of PBMCs. The receptors stem from a man between 35 and 55 years old in good health and CMV-seronegative.

This clone was counted a few times. One end of the junction varies from germline; a read error may be responsible. J is TRBJ1-5 and V is TRBV7-9, with 8 positions matching TRBD1. This CDR3 region has 14 residues. Germline assignment: CDR1 SEHNR and CDR2 FQNEAQ (reference sequence). This CDR3 reads CASSQGQGNEPQNF. The CDR3 DNA follows: TGTGCCAGCAGCCAAGGACAGGGAAATGAGCCCCAGAATTTT.

The V and J genes are TRBV7-9 and TRBJ1-1; D call uncertain. V was pared by 1 base and J by 8 bases, with 8 bases between. The CDR3 covers 12 residues. Germline V gene data show CDR1 as SEHNR and CDR2 as FQNEAQ (reference sequence). In nucleotides, the CDR3 is TGTGCCAGCAGCTTAGGAGTGAGAGAAGCTTTCTTT. Translation: CASSLGVREAFF. The full variable domain, with the rest looked up from reference TRBV7-9 and TRBJ1-1, is DTGVSQNPRHKITKRGQNVTFRCDPISEHNRLYWYRQTLGQGPEFLTYFQNEAQLEKSRLLSDRFSAERPKGSFSTLEIQRTEQGDSAMYLCASSLGVREAFFGQGTRLTVV.

The rearrangement joins TRBV7-3 to TRBJ2-5, with 8 nucleotides matching TRBD2. J lost 4 bases, V lost 5 bases, and 3 bases had no gene match. Germline V gives CDR1 SGHTA, CDR2 FQGTGA. The length of the CDR3 is 13 residues. The CDR3 loop is CASSAGGRETQYF. The CDR3 region has the DNA TGTGCCAGCAGCGCGGGGGGACGAGAGACCCAGTACTTC. Together with reference TRBV7-3 and TRBJ2-5, the CDR3 gives the full variable domain: GAGVSQTPSNKVTEKGKYVELRCDPISGHTALYWYRQSLGQGPEFLIYFQGTGAADDSGLPNDRFFAVRPEGSVSTLKIQRTERGDSAVYLCASSAGGRETQYFGPGTRLLVL.

This clone was seen only once. This sequence joins TRBV28 and TRBJ2-5, with 16 nucleotides matching TRBD2. The CDR3 loop spans 17 amino acids. J was trimmed by 1 base and V by 8 bases; bases with no gene match: 7. CDR1 is MDHEN, CDR2 SYDVKM, per germline. Here the CDR3 DNA reads TGTGCCAGCGGAGGGACTAGCGGGAGGGTACTCCAAGAGACCCAGTACTTC. Amino acid sequence: CASGGTSGRVLQETQYF.

This clone appeared once. The V call is TRBV7-8, the J call TRBJ2-7, with D possibly matching TRBD2 (5 bases). Germline CDR1 reads SGHVS; CDR2 reads FQNEAQ. With 1 base removed from V and 3 bases from J, the gap between germline ends came to 19 bases. The CDR3 loop spans 17 amino acids. DNA of the CDR3: TGTGCCAGCAGCTTAGAGAGAAGGCTAGCCCCCAGCTACGAGCAGTACTTC. It encodes CASSLERRLAPSYEQYF.

This clone was seen just once. J is TRBJ2-3 and V is TRBV5-1; a possible D gene is TRBD2 (5 bases). CDR1 is SGHRS and CDR2 is YFSETQ in the germline V gene. Deletions cut 3 bases from V and 5 bases from J, with 10 bases between. This CDR3 has 13 residues. CDR3 in DNA: TGCGCCAGCAGCTCCCTGAGGGAAGATACGCAGTATTTT. Translation gives CASSSLREDTQYF.

V gene TRBV5-6 combines with J gene TRBJ1-2; 11 nucleotides align to TRBD1. The CDR3 contains 16 residues. The ends lost 4 bases at V and 5 bases at J; junction bases unmatched: 10. Germline values: CDR1 SGHDT, CDR2 YYEEEE. As DNA, the CDR3 is TGTGCCAGCAGCACCAGGACAGGGGGCAGGGGGTATGGCTACACCTTC. This sequence encodes CASSTRTGGRGYGYTF.

The rearrangement joins TRBV2 to TRBJ2-7, with 9 positions matching TRBD1. Germline V CDR1 and CDR2: SNHLY, FYNNEI. The length of the CDR3 is 19 residues. J lost 3 bases, V lost 6 bases, and 21 bases had no gene match. The CDR3 sequence: CASRQSTGGPRTSLYEQYF. CDR3 nucleotides: TGTGCCAGCAGACAGTCCACAGGGGGCCCGCGGACTTCCCTCTACGAGCAGTACTTC.

This rearrangement joins TRBV19 to TRBJ2-5, with D tentatively TRBD1 (5 bases). Germline V gene lookup returns CDR1 LNHDA and CDR2 SQIVND (reference sequence). Trimming left V 4 bases short and J 5 bases short, with 20 bases between. CDR3 size: 16 residues. The CDR3: CASSKGREWVRETQYF. Here the CDR3 DNA reads TGTGCCAGTAGTAAGGGCAGGGAATGGGTACGGGAGACCCAGTACTTC. The variable domain in full, with the rest retrieved from reference TRBV19 and TRBJ2-5, is DGGITQSPKYLFRKEGQNVTLSCEQNLNHDAMYWYRQDPGQGLRLIYYSQIVNDFQKGDIAEGYSVSREKKESFPLTVTSAQKNPTAFYLCASSKGREWVRETQYFGPGTRLLVL.

The DNA of the CDR3 is TGCGCCAGCAGTCAATCGGCAGGGAACACTGAAGCTTTCTTT. Protein: CASSQSAGNTEAFF. The chain recombines TRBV23-1 with TRBJ1-1; no definite D call. TRBV23-1 is sorted into the ORF group, with uncertain function. Trimming shortened V by 0 bases and J by 1 base, and 6 bases separated the two germline ends. CDR3 length: 14 residues.

The chain carries TRBV4-1 and TRBJ2-3, with 9 bases lining up with TRBD2. The V gene's germline CDR1 is MGHRA and CDR2 YSYEKL. The CDR3 spans 15 residues. J was trimmed by 5 bases and V by 0 bases; bases with no gene match: 3. The CDR3 DNA is TGCGCCAGCAGCCAAGATAGCGGGAGTATAGATACGCAGTATTTT. Translated: CASSQDSGSIDTQYF.

The chain is built from TRBV5-8 and TRBJ2-5; 8 nucleotides agree with TRBD1. Germline lookup yields CDR1 SGHTS and CDR2 YDEGEE. There are 15 residues in the CDR3. The ends lost 3 bases at V and 5 bases at J; junction bases unmatched: 9. DNA for the CDR3: TGTGCCAGCAGCTCAGGGACAGGCCCTGGGGAGACCCAGTACTTC. As protein: CASSSGTGPGETQYF.

This clone has only a few counts. This chain joins TRBV6-6 and TRBJ1-1; the D gene is possibly TRBD1 (5 bases). The CDR3 loop spans 16 amino acids. Germline assignment: CDR1 MNHNY and CDR2 SVGAGI (reference sequence). V was trimmed by 6 bases and J by 4 bases, leaving 21 bases between them. In nucleotides, the CDR3 is TGTGCCAGCAGCCAAAATTTTAGGGGATTGGGCACTGAAGCTTTCTTT. Its protein is CASSQNFRGLGTEAFF.

This clone has just a few counts. V usage is TRBV4-3 and J usage is TRBJ1-5; D may be TRBD1 (6 bases). The CDR3 has 16 amino acids. Trimming left V 2 bases short and J 5 bases short, with 16 bases between. Germline loops: CDR1 LGHNA, CDR2 YSLEER. In DNA, the CDR3 is TGCGCCAGCAGCCAACACCTGGGAGGGGGGGATCAGCCCCAGCATTTT. It is translated as CASSQHLGGGDQPQHF.

V gene TRBV7-2 combines with J gene TRBJ2-7; 10 bases line up with TRBD2. The CDR3 consists of 18 residues. Germline loops: CDR1 SGHTA, CDR2 FQGNSA. V lost 5 bases to trimming and J lost 0 bases; unmatched junction nucleotides: 13. CDR3 coding DNA: TGTGCCAGCAGCCTAAAACCCGAGCGGGAGGGTTACTCCTACGAGCAGTACTTC. Protein: CASSLKPEREGYSYEQYF.

The rearrangement links TRBV6-1 to TRBJ1-6; tentatively, D is TRBD1 (5 bases). Trimming pared 4 bases from V and 5 bases from J, leaving 9 bases between. The CDR3 consists of 14 residues. The germline V gene encodes CDR1 MNHNS and CDR2 SASEGT. The CDR3: CASSVIQDNSPLHF. In nucleotides, the CDR3 is TGTGCCAGCAGTGTTATACAGGATAATTCACCCCTCCACTTT.

The rearrangement joins TRBV9 to TRBJ1-1; D is unresolved. The CDR3 runs to 14 residues. V was shortened by 2 bases and J by 1 base, with 9 bases between the two germline ends. Germline V lookup: CDR1 SGDLS, CDR2 YYNGEE. CDR3 DNA: TGTGCCAGCAGCGTGGCGGTAGGGAACACTGAAGCTTTCTTT. Amino acids: CASSVAVGNTEAFF.

This clone was seen only a few times. The chain is built from TRBV5-4 and TRBJ2-5; the match to TRBD2 covers 11 bases. Germline loops: CDR1 SGHNT, CDR2 YYREEE (reference sequence). The CDR3 covers 16 residues. The V segment lost 0 bases and the J segment 2 bases; nucleotides outside the gene matches: 3. CDR3 sequence: CASSLVSSGGQETQYF. The CDR3 DNA sequence: TGTGCCAGCAGCTTGGTCTCTAGCGGGGGGCAAGAGACCCAGTACTTC.

V usage is TRBV7-9 and J usage is TRBJ2-1; TRBD1 is a possible D gene (8 bases). The CDR3 covers 14 residues. V gave up 5 bases and J gave up 14 bases, with 22 bases separating them. Germline CDR1 and CDR2: SEHNR and FQNEAQ (reference sequence). CDR3 region: CASSGRSVTGGEFF. The CDR3 region has the DNA TGTGCCAGCAGCGGCCGAAGTGTAACAGGGGGGGAGTTCTTC.

This clone was observed a handful of times. The chain employs TRBV18 and TRBJ2-5; possible D gene TRBD1, 5 bases. Trimming stripped 5 bases from V and 4 bases from J, with 14 bases between. Germline CDR1 is KGHSH and CDR2 is LQKENI. The CDR3 sequence is 14 residues long. DNA for the CDR3: TGTGCCAGCTCATCCCAAACTGGGGCAGAGACCCAGTACTTC. It codes for CASSSQTGAETQYF.

This chain links TRBV10-2 with TRBJ1-2; D uncertain. The V gene's germline CDR1 is WSHSY and CDR2 SAAADI. This CDR3 comprises 12 residues. Trimming cost V 2 bases and J 4 bases, with 5 bases left between them. The CDR3 reads CASSETFYGYTF. The CDR3 DNA reads as TGCGCCAGCAGTGAGACTTTCTATGGCTACACCTTC.